The sequence of this T cell receptor (beta chain) was determined in a study of shared clonotypes between healthy human individuals. In regard to this clone: No antigen is known for it.

Sorted subsets were amplified in replicate PCRs using around 220 ng DNA, roughly 30,000 T cell genomes. Method: immunoSEQ multiplex PCR; TCRdb's copy keeps in-frame clones and lacks some. The table has millions of clones, about 95% seen once; the top ten hold approximately 1.2%. CD45RO-negative, CCR7-positively selected cells formed the naive CD8 fraction, excluding terminally differentiated effector memory CD45RA+ cells. Study-level results: Although depth was large, rarefaction showed that sequencing of the sorted subsets was incomplete.

The clonotype originates from a man aged 18 to 30 in good health. Material for sequencing was naive CD8+ T cells sorted from blood.

Here the CDR3 reads CTSSQDPDGGETQYF. The CDR3 DNA sequence: TGCACCAGCAGCCAAGATCCGGACGGGGGGGAGACCCAGTACTTC. The chain links TRBV1 to TRBJ2-5; TRBD2, the D gene given by the table, was not confirmed from the DNA. TRBV1 is an annotated pseudogene. The CDR3 is 15 amino acids.